Listed below are T cell receptor beta chains from one sample, sequenced in a study of T cell responses to AZD1222 COVID-19 vaccine. The data were produced by immunoSEQ multiplex PCR, yet TCRdb's version contains in-frame clones alone and is incomplete. This sample has about 170,000 clones, with around 85% found just once. Sequencing was performed on peripheral blood, taken 28 days after the second AZD1222 dose. These TCRs come from an adult who received the AZD1222 COVID-19 vaccine. The conserved cysteine and the conserved F or W are not part of the CDR3 here. D genes are given only for firm matches.

d_gene,j_gene,v_gene,CDR3aa
NA,TRBJ2-1,TRBV19,ATSGRYSYNEQF
NA,TRBJ1-2,TRBV6-5,ASTQGRYGYT
TRBD1,TRBJ1-4,TRBV2,ASSDPGTANEKLF
NA,TRBJ1-4,TRBV27,ASSLSSGGREKLF
NA,TRBJ2-7,TRBV5-1,ASSSTRSYEQY
NA,TRBJ1-3,TRBV19,ATTGLGDGNTIY
TRBD1,TRBJ1-2,TRBV5-3,ARSWGQGGGYT
NA,TRBJ2-3,TRBV30,AWSAGDTQY
NA,TRBJ1-2,TRBV30,ASYDFMRGLNYGYT
NA,TRBJ2-1,TRBV18,ASSPPVRFVSNEQF
NA,TRBJ1-1,TRBV6-2/TRBV6-3,ASSYITEAF
NA,TRBJ2-3,TRBV3-1/TRBV3-2,ASSQSTGVSTDTQY
NA,TRBJ1-2,TRBV7-9,ASSPQRNYGYT
NA,TRBJ2-5,TRBV5-1,ASSLGGTQETQY
TRBD1,TRBJ1-2,TRBV6-5,ASSYSLGQGAFGYT
NA,TRBJ1-3,TRBV4-2,ASSQESGGSGNTIY
NA,TRBJ2-2,TRBV7-7,ASSLGPGAWTGELF
TRBD1,TRBJ2-7,TRBV4-2,ASSPTGQGADEQY
NA,TRBJ2-7,TRBV19,ASSIAQGSYEQY
NA,TRBJ1-5,TRBV3-1/TRBV3-2,ASSPQGSNQPQH
NA,TRBJ1-5,TRBV19,ASTPGQVGGNQPQH
TRBD2,TRBJ2-5,TRBV4-3,ASSHSGTSGSETQY
NA,TRBJ2-5,TRBV2,ASRGDWNGETQY